This TCR beta chain appears in the sequencing data of a study of post-analysis software for immune sequencing data (dated by TCRdb to between 2014 and 2016). Context from the whole study: Recorded disease courses included relapsing-remitting, secondary progressive and progressive-relapsing multiple sclerosis, with some patients lacking subtype annotation. A subset of samples was prepared in parallel using single-end sample barcoding, then pooled and co-amplified after Illumina adapter ligation. The patient repertoires were set against under 13 previously published healthy control repertoires from donors whose ages ranged from about 6 to 26 years. Study-wide findings and limitations: Significantly lower normalized Chao1 diversity was found in multiple sclerosis patients than in controls, suggesting substantial peripheral T-cell clonal expansion. The control group was slightly older than the multiple sclerosis patient group. Direct clustering with F measure showed strong co-clustering of samples prepared in the same batch, prompting a batch-effect correction.

Remarks on this clonotype: Which antigen it targets is not known. No base-level quality is on record; no much larger clone is a single base apart.

Receptor amplification or capture employed PCR. TCRdb names Illumina HiSeq 2500 as the instrument used. To reduce PCR and sequencing biases, unique molecular identifiers were built into the TCR beta cDNA libraries. Some 500,000 cDNA molecules were obtained for every 1 to 10 million input T cells, so each molecule roughly corresponded to one T cell. The same protocol used for the earlier healthy control dataset was applied to prepare and sequence the patient libraries. Within a given batch, samples were prepared together, multiplexed and sequenced on the same HiSeq lane. The authors processed their data as follows. MIGEC handled the raw barcoded reads, throwing out single-read molecular identifier groups before consensus assembly and CDR3 extraction. Clonotype tables were post-analysed with VDJtools, and diversity was normalized by down-sampling all datasets to the smallest sample size. Repertoire overlap clustering matched CDR3 amino acid but not nucleotide sequences to correct batch-related cross-sample contamination. Through fastp at Q25 and MiXCR, TCRdb rebuilt clones from the public reads, retaining in-frame beta chains. Identical CDR3 proteins give one entry, which carries the most common genes and DNA. The V and J calls were not made by the authors but by TCRdb's processing. The table for this sample lists a few hundred thousand distinct CDR3 sequences; less than 35% of them were counted only once. The ten top clones hold over 10% of the sample.

To demonstrate the VDJtools post-analysis software, TCR beta repertoires were profiled from the peripheral blood of about 13 young patients with multiple sclerosis. The multiple sclerosis patients were children and adolescents between roughly 6 and 17 years of age. The receptor's source is a girl aged 10 to 17 with multiple sclerosis. The material sequenced was blood.

The CDR3 has the sequence CASSLERDPSYEQYF. The DNA sequence is as follows: TGTGCCAGCAGCTTAGAGAGGGACCCATCCTACGAGCAGTACTTC. The chain joins TRBV11-2 to TRBJ2-4; the D call is possibly TRBD1 or TRBD2, each sharing 5 bases. The end of the DNA aligns better with TRBJ2-7, so the J call may be wrong. The CDR3 measures 15 amino acids from cysteine to phenylalanine. The retained sequence is limited to the CDR3, 45 bases, with the frame set at the first base. The germline V gene specifies SGHAT as CDR1 and FQNNGV as CDR2.